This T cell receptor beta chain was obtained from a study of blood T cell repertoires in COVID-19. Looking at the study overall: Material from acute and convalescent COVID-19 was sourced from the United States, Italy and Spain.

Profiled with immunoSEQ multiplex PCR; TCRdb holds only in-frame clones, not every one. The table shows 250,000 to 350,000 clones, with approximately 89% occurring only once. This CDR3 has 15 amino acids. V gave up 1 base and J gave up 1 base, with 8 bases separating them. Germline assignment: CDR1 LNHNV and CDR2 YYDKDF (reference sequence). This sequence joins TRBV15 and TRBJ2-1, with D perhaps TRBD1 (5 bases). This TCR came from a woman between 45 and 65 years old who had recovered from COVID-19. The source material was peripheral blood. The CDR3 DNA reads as TGTGCCACCAGCAGAGGCAGGGATTCCTACAATGAGCAGTTCTTC. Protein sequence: CATSRGRDSYNEQFF.